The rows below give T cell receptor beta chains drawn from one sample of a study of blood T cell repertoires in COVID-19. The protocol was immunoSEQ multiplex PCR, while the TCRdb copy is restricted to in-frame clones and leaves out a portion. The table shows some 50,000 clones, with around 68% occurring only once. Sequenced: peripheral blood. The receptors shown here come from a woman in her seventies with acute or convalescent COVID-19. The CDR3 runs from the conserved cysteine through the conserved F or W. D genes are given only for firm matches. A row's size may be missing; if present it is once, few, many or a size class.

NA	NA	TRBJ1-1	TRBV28	CASSYRGGPEAFF	TGTGCCAGCAGTTATAGGGGAGGCCCTGAAGCTTTCTTT
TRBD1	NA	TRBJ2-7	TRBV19	CASTPGAGTGDYEQYF	TGTGCCAGTACCCCTGGGGCCGGGACAGGGGACTACGAGCAGTACTTC
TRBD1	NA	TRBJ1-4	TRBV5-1	CASSSHPTGAGATNEKLFF	TGCGCCAGCAGCTCACACCCGACAGGGGCGGGGGCAACTAATGAAAAACTGTTTTTT
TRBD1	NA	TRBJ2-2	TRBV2	CASSFDGTDTGELFF	TGTGCCAGCAGTTTCGACGGGACAGACACCGGGGAGCTGTTTTTT
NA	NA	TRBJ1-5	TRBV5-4	CASSLGPLESQPQHF	TGTGCCAGCAGCCTGGGACCGCTAGAGAGTCAGCCCCAGCATTTT
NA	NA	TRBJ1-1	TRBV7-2	CASSLDRAGENTEAFF	TGTGCCAGCAGCTTAGATCGGGCAGGGGAGAACACTGAAGCTTTCTTT
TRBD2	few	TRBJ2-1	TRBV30	CAWSVGSGRYYEQFF	TGTGCCTGGAGTGTAGGAAGCGGGAGGTACTATGAGCAGTTCTTC
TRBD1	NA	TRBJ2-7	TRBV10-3	CAISEVTGGGEQYF	TGTGCCATCAGTGAGGTTACAGGGGGCGGCGAGCAGTACTTC
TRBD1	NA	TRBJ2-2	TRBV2	CASTPDRDGELFF	TGTGCCAGCACGCCCGACAGGGACGGGGAGCTGTTTTTT
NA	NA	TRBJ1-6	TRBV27	CASRKTGWNSPLHF	TGTGCCAGCAGAAAGACAGGTTGGAATTCACCCCTCCACTTT
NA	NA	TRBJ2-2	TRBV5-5	CASSLALRNTGELFF	TGTGCCAGCAGCTTGGCCCTACGGAACACCGGGGAGCTGTTTTTT
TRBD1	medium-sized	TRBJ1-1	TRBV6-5	CASRTQGAKTEAFF	TGTGCCAGCAGAACTCAGGGGGCAAAAACTGAAGCTTTCTTT
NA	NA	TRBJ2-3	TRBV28	CASSPTGEADTQYF	TGTGCCAGCAGTCCCACAGGGGAGGCAGATACGCAGTATTTT
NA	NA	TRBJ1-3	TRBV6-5	CASSPARQGNTIYF	TGTGCCAGCAGTCCGGCTAGGCAGGGAAACACCATATATTTT
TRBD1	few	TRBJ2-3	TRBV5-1	CASSPGTGGADTQYF	TGCGCCAGCAGCCCTGGGACAGGGGGGGCAGATACGCAGTATTTT
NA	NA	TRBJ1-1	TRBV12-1	CASSFALEDGVTEAFF	TGTGCCAGCAGCTTTGCGCTGGAGGATGGGGTAACTGAAGCTTTCTTT
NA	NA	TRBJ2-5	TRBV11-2	CASSLGSGVETQYF	TGTGCCAGCAGCTTAGGATCAGGGGTAGAGACCCAGTACTTC
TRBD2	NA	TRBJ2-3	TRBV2	CASSLAGGFQYF	TGTGCCAGCAGCCTAGCGGGAGGGTTCCAGTATTTT
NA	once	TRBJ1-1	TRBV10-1	CASSELLRNTEAFF	TGCGCCAGCAGTGAGCTTTTGAGGAACACTGAAGCTTTCTTT
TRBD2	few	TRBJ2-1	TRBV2	CASSEVSGGGARFF	TGTGCCAGCAGTGAAGTTTCGGGCGGGGGGGCCCGGTTCTTC
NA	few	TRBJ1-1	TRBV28	CASSGGDGMNTEAFF	TGTGCCAGCTCTGGCGGAGACGGCATGAACACTGAAGCTTTCTTT
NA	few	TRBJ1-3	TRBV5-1	CASSLDPGAGNTIYF	TGCGCCAGCAGCTTGGATCCTGGGGCGGGAAACACCATATATTTT
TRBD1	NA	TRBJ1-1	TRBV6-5	CASSYGTGRRTEAFF	TGTGCCAGCAGTTACGGGACAGGCCGTAGGACTGAAGCTTTCTTT
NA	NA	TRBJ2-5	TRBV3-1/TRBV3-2	CASSQPAQMETQYF	TGTGCCAGCAGCCAACCAGCACAGATGGAGACCCAGTACTTC
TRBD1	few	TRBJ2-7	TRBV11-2	CASSLWGGQGAAEQYF	TGTGCCAGCAGCTTGTGGGGTGGACAGGGGGCTGCCGAGCAGTACTTC
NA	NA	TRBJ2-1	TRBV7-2	CASSLDGGGHNNEQFF	TGTGCCAGCAGCTTAGACGGGGGAGGCCATAACAATGAGCAGTTCTTC
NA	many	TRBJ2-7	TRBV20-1	CSASGDYEQYF	TGCAGTGCTAGCGGAGATTACGAGCAGTACTTC
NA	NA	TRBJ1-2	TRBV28	CASTRGAYGYTF	TGTGCCAGCACTCGGGGGGCCTATGGCTACACCTTC
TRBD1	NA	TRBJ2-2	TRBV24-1	CATSDLVGTGTHQNTGELFF	TGTGCCACCAGTGATTTGGTCGGGACAGGGACCCACCAGAACACCGGGGAGCTGTTTTTT
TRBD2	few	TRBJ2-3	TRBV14	CASSQEWPGGDTQYF	TGTGCCAGCAGCCAAGAGTGGCCCGGGGGGGATACGCAGTATTTT
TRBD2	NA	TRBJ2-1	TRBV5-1	CASSWPRLAGTYNEQFF	TGCGCCAGCAGCTGGCCTCGACTAGCGGGGACATACAATGAGCAGTTCTTC
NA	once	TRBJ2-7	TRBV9	CASSVQRDSRYEQYF	TGTGCCAGCAGCGTACAACGGGACTCCCGATACGAGCAGTACTTC